This T cell receptor (beta chain) originates from a study of blood T cell repertoires in COVID-19. In the original workflow: Amplification of reference gene primers was used by the study to estimate nucleated cell counts. Repertoires were generated with immunoSEQ multiplex PCR, while TCRdb's copy carries only in-frame clones and drops some. Clonal size and the V and J genes are those of that table, whereas D and trimming came from the DNA. The sample lists 63,000 or so clones; nearly 90% were seen once. Sequencing used peripheral blood. This clonotype originated in a man in his sixties with acute or convalescent COVID-19.

CDR3 DNA: TGTGCCAGCAGCGACGCTCGAGTCGGGTATAGATCCCACGATACGCAGTATTTT. It yields the protein CASSDARVGYRSHDTQYF. V usage is TRBV7-8 and J usage is TRBJ2-3, with D unresolved. This CDR3 is 18 amino acids long. Germline V CDR1 and CDR2: SGHVS, FQNEAQ. The V gene lost 5 bases and the J gene lost 6 bases, with 27 bases spanning the gap.